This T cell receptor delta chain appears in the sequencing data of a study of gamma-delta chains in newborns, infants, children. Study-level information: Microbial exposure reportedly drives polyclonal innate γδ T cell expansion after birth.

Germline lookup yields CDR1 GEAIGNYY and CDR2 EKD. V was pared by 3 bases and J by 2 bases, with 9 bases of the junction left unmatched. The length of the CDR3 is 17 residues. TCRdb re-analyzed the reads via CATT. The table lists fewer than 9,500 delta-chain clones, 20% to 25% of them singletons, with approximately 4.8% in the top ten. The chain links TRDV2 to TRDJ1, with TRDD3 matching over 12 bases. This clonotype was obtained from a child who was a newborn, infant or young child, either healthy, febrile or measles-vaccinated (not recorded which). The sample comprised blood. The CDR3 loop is CACDSLLGDTSTDKLIF. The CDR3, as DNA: TGTGCCTGTGACTCATTACTGGGGGATACTTCTACCGATAAACTCATCTTT.